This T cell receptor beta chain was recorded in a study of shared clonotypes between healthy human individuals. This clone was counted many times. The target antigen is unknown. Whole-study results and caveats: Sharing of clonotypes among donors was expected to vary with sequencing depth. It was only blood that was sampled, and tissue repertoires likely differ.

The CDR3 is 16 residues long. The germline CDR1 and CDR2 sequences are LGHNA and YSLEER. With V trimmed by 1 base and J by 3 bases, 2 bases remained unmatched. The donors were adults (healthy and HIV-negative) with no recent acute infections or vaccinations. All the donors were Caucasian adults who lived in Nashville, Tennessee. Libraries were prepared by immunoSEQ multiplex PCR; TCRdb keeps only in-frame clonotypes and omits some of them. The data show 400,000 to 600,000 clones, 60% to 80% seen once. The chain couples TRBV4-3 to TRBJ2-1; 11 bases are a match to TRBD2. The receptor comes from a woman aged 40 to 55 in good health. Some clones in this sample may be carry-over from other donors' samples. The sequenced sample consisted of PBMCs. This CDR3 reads CASSQGLAGGYNEQFF. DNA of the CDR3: TGCGCCAGCAGCCAAGGGCTAGCGGGAGGCTACAATGAGCAGTTCTTC.